A selection of T cell receptor beta chains follows, all from one sample in a study of a mutant IDH1 vaccine in newly diagnosed glioma. These receptors' antigens are unknown. Profiled with immunoSEQ multiplex PCR; TCRdb holds only in-frame clones, not every one. The profile shows 55,000 or so clones, about 80% of them singletons. Source: PBMCs, taken from a glioma patient whose treatment included an IDH1 peptide vaccine. The source is a middle-aged man with glioma. Each CDR3 is given with its conserved first and last residue. D genes are given only for firm matches. A row's size may be missing; if present it is once, few, many or a size class.

clone_size,d_call,v_call,j_call,cdr3_aa,cdr3_nt
-,-,TRBV5-1,TRBJ1-1,CASSRRAGTNTEAFF,TGCGCCAGCAGTAGGAGGGCAGGGACGAACACTGAAGCTTTCTTT
-,-,TRBV27,TRBJ1-1,CASNVGGMNTEAFF,TGTGCCAGTAACGTTGGGGGTATGAACACTGAAGCTTTCTTT
-,-,TRBV30,TRBJ1-3,CAWSEALQLVSGNTIYF,TGTGCCTGGTCGGAGGCCCTCCAACTGGTCTCTGGAAACACCATATATTTT
-,TRBD2,TRBV5-1,TRBJ2-1,CASSSVSGGYNEQFF,TGCGCCAGCAGCTCCGTTAGCGGGGGATACAATGAGCAGTTCTTC
-,TRBD2,TRBV7-2,TRBJ2-3,CARSAWRGGTDTQYF,TGTGCCAGGAGCGCCTGGCGGGGGGGCACAGATACGCAGTATTTT
-,TRBD2,TRBV6-5,TRBJ2-7,CASSYSSGGAYEQYF,TGTGCCAGCAGTTACTCGAGCGGGGGGGCCTACGAGCAGTACTTC
-,-,TRBV4-2,TRBJ1-2,CASSQDEGYTF,TGTGCCAGCAGCCAAGATGAAGGCTACACCTTC
-,-,TRBV18,TRBJ1-5,CASSPGEQGQPQHF,TGTGCCAGCTCACCGGGGGAACAGGGTCAGCCCCAGCATTTT
-,-,TRBV10-3,TRBJ2-2,CAISESAANTGELFF,TGTGCCATCAGTGAGTCGGCGGCGAACACCGGGGAGCTGTTTTTT
-,TRBD1,TRBV5-1,TRBJ2-7,CATSVQGDNEQYF,TGCGCCACCTCCGTTCAGGGGGATAACGAGCAGTACTTC
-,-,TRBV10-3,TRBJ1-5,CAISDSVANQPQHF,TGTGCCATCAGTGATTCCGTGGCGAATCAGCCCCAGCATTTT
once,TRBD1,TRBV7-8,TRBJ1-3,CASSSKGTGTVHSGNTIYF,TGTGCCAGCAGCTCCAAGGGTACCGGGACAGTACACTCTGGAAACACCATATATTTT
-,-,TRBV6-5,TRBJ2-2,CASSFSPSGGELFF,TGTGCCAGCAGTTTTAGCCCGTCGGGCGGGGAGCTGTTTTTT
-,-,TRBV18,TRBJ1-4,CASSPQSRGEKLFF,TGTGCCAGCTCACCACAGTCCCGGGGTGAAAAACTGTTTTTT